This TCR beta chain originates from a study of cytomegalovirus exposure and HLA in healthy donors. General study points: The dataset shows that most TCR sequences were rare, while some public TCRs occurred in many donors.

Germline CDR1 and CDR2: SGHTA and FQGTGA. The CDR3 contains 17 residues. The V gene end was trimmed by 5 bases and the J gene end by 4 bases; junction bases not matched to a gene: 12. Clones were sequenced by immunoSEQ multiplex PCR, and TCRdb holds only the in-frame ones, with some missing. This sample has roughly 180,000 clones; 84% occur once, and the top ten carry about 7%. The table lists this clone with a count of one. The antigen is not known. The V call is TRBV7-3, the J call TRBJ2-1, with TRBD2 matching over 9 bases. The source of this sequence is a man between 18 and 35 years old in good health and CMV-seropositive. Sequencing input: PBMCs. The CDR3 reads CASSIRRATSGYNEQFF. CDR3 sequence (DNA): TGTGCCAGCAGCATTAGGAGGGCAACTAGCGGGTACAATGAGCAGTTCTTC.